This T cell receptor (beta chain) was sequenced during a study of blood T cell repertoires in COVID-19. Across the study: Spain, Italy and the United States supplied samples that represented acute and convalescent COVID-19.

Germline values: CDR1 LGHDT, CDR2 YNNKEL (reference sequence). V lost 3 bases and J lost 0, with 8 bases in between. CDR3 size: 14 residues. Per the authors' pipeline: Scientists estimated how many nucleated cells there were by amplifying reference gene primers. The assay was immunoSEQ multiplex PCR, and TCRdb's table has in-frame clones only and misses some. V and J calls and clone size are as listed in that table; D and trimming were resolved from the DNA. The repertoire holds 200,000 to 250,000 clones, with around 80% as singletons. Sequenced material: peripheral blood. The sequence derives from a woman aged 18-29 years with acute or convalescent COVID-19. This chain joins TRBV3-1 (or the pseudogene TRBV3-2) and TRBJ1-1; D is unresolved. The CDR3 protein is CASSHPSVNTEAFF. CDR3 in DNA: TGTGCCAGCAGCCATCCAAGCGTGAACACTGAAGCTTTCTTT.